Listed below are T cell receptor beta chains from one sample, sequenced in a study of lymphopenia after photon versus proton radiotherapy. Measured with immunoSEQ multiplex PCR; TCRdb has only the in-frame clones, and not every one. The sample yields around 33,000 clones, roughly 89% seen once. The sequences come from peripheral blood, collected from a patient treated with proton-based radiotherapy. The receptors were gathered from a woman in her sixties or seventies with pancreatic cancer. Some clones in this sample may be carry-over from other donors' samples. The CDR3 runs from the conserved cysteine through the conserved F or W. Fields, in order: CDR3 DNA, CDR3 protein, clone size, J gene, D gene, V gene. A D gene is named only where the DNA matches it firmly. The listing skips clone size in some rows; elsewhere it reads once, few, many or a size class.

DNA: TGCGCCAGCAGCCGGTCGACAGGGACTGGGGCCAACGTCCTGACTTTC
CDR3: CASSRSTGTGANVLTF
size: -
J: TRBJ2-6
D: TRBD1
V: TRBV4-3

DNA: TGTGCCAGCAGCTTTAGACTAGCGGAGGTGTTCTTC
CDR3: CASSFRLAEVFF
size: -
J: TRBJ2-1
D: TRBD2
V: TRBV7-2

DNA: TGTGCCGCAGGGACTAGCGCTTACAATGAGCAGTTCTTC
CDR3: CAAGTSAYNEQFF
size: -
J: TRBJ2-1
D: TRBD2
V: TRBV19

DNA: TGTGCCAGCAGTTCAGGACTAGCGGGAGGAAAGAGCTTAGACACCGGGGAGCTGTTTTTT
CDR3: CASSSGLAGGKSLDTGELFF
size: -
J: TRBJ2-2
D: TRBD2
V: TRBV28

DNA: TGTGCCAGCAGTTACTCGAGGGTGAACACTGAAGCTTTCTTT
CDR3: CASSYSRVNTEAFF
size: -
J: TRBJ1-1
D: -
V: TRBV6-5

DNA: TGTGCCAGCAGCCCGGGACCAAACACCGGGGAGCTGTTTTTT
CDR3: CASSPGPNTGELFF
size: -
J: TRBJ2-2
D: -
V: TRBV11-2

DNA: TGTGCCAGCAGCCGCAACGCCCGGTCAGGGGGCGGGGACTATGGCTACACCTTC
CDR3: CASSRNARSGGGDYGYTF
size: -
J: TRBJ1-2
D: TRBD1
V: TRBV7-2

DNA: TGCGCCAGCAGCTGGCAAGGGGTGACAACTAATGAAAAACTGTTTTTT
CDR3: CASSWQGVTTNEKLFF
size: -
J: TRBJ1-4
D: -
V: TRBV5-1

DNA: TGTGCCAGCAGTTTATGGCGGAGAACAGCCACAGATACGCAGTATTTT
CDR3: CASSLWRRTATDTQYF
size: -
J: TRBJ2-3
D: -
V: TRBV28

DNA: TGTGCCAGCAGCTTGGTGAACACTGAAGCTTTCTTT
CDR3: CASSLVNTEAFF
size: -
J: TRBJ1-1
D: -
V: TRBV7-9

DNA: TGTGCCAGCAGCGATGTCGGGAGCTCTGGAAACACCATATATTTT
CDR3: CASSDVGSSGNTIYF
size: -
J: TRBJ1-3
D: -
V: TRBV5-4

DNA: TGCGCCAGCAGCTTAGTACAGGGGCGGGAAGAGCAGTACTTC
CDR3: CASSLVQGREEQYF
size: -
J: TRBJ2-7
D: -
V: TRBV5-1

DNA: TGTGCCAGCAGCTTAGGCCCGCGGGAGGGCTCCTACAATGAGCAGTTCTTC
CDR3: CASSLGPREGSYNEQFF
size: -
J: TRBJ2-1
D: TRBD2
V: TRBV7-8

DNA: TGTGCCAGCTCACCGGGGACAGGGACTGGGGCCAACGTCCTGACTTTC
CDR3: CASSPGTGTGANVLTF
size: once
J: TRBJ2-6
D: TRBD1
V: TRBV18

DNA: TGTGCCAGCAGTAGAGGGGTGGGTGAGCAGTACTTC
CDR3: CASSRGVGEQYF
size: -
J: TRBJ2-7
D: -
V: TRBV6-1

DNA: TGTGCCAGCAGCGGCCAAGGGTACCAAGAGACCCAGTACTTC
CDR3: CASSGQGYQETQYF
size: -
J: TRBJ2-5
D: -
V: TRBV7-2

DNA: TGTGCCAGTAGTATGGGGGGCGGCACAGATACGCAGTATTTT
CDR3: CASSMGGGTDTQYF
size: -
J: TRBJ2-3
D: -
V: TRBV19

DNA: TGCGCCAGCAGTGAAGGGGGACAGGGGGGCGAGCAGTACTTC
CDR3: CASSEGGQGGEQYF
size: few
J: TRBJ2-7
D: TRBD1
V: TRBV10-1

DNA: TGTGCCAGCAGCTTAGGGGCAGGGCCTTATGGCTACACCTTC
CDR3: CASSLGAGPYGYTF
size: -
J: TRBJ1-2
D: -
V: TRBV7-3

DNA: TGTGCCAGCAGCTTACAGCAGAACACTGAAGCTTTCTTT
CDR3: CASSLQQNTEAFF
size: -
J: TRBJ1-1
D: -
V: TRBV7-8

DNA: TGTGCCAGCAGTTTCCAGCGGTGGGATGGCTACACCTTC
CDR3: CASSFQRWDGYTF
size: -
J: TRBJ1-2
D: -
V: TRBV6-5